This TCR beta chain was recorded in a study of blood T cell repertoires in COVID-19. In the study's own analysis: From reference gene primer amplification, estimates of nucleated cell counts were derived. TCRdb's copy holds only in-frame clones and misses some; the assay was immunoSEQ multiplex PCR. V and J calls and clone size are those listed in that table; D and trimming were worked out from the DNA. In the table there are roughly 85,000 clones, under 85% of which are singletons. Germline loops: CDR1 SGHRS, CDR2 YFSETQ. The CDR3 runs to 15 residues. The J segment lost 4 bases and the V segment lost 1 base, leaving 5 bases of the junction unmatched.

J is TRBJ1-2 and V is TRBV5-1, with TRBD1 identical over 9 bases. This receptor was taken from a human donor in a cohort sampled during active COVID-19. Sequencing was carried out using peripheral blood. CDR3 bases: TGCGCCAGCAGCTTGAAGGGACAGGGTCCCTATGGCTACACCTTC. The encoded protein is CASSLKGQGPYGYTF.